The T cell receptor (beta chain) under discussion was sequenced for a study of blood T cell repertoires in COVID-19. Looking at the study overall: From T cells, B-cell-depleted T cells, or PBMCs came the material, which was cDNA or gDNA.

Sequenced by immunoSEQ multiplex PCR; TCRdb stores in-frame clones only, minus some. Of some 200,000 clones in the sample, more than 80% were seen once. The CDR3 loop spans 14 amino acids. Germline V CDR1 and CDR2: SGHTA, FQGNSA. The V end was cut by 1 base, the J end by 3 bases, with 10 bases between. The clonotype was recovered from a man aged 50-60 years with acute or convalescent COVID-19. The chain has TRBV7-2 and TRBJ2-7; D gene uncertain. Sequenced material: peripheral blood. CDR3 sequence reads: CASSLEPGYYEQYV. CDR3 DNA sequence: TGTGCCAGCAGCTTAGAGCCGGGTTACTACGAGCAGTACGTC.